The present T cell receptor (beta chain) was sequenced within a study of T cell responses to AZD1222 COVID-19 vaccine. Sequencing used immunoSEQ multiplex PCR; TCRdb keeps in-frame clones, though not all of them. The sample has about 150,000 clones, around 94% seen once. CDR3 length: 17 residues. The V and J ends lost 4 bases and 0 bases respectively, with 18 bases between them. Germline V gene sequence: CDR1 MNHNS, CDR2 SASEGT. Comment on this clone: Its target is unknown.

Study-level findings and limits: Mapped onto spike, vaccine-associated CD4 TCRs spanned it and were dominant at 160-218 and 743-854.

The chain uses TRBV6-1 and TRBJ1-1, with D maybe TRBD1 (6 bases). The input for sequencing was peripheral blood, taken on day 0 of AZD1222 vaccination. This clonotype was obtained from an adult in good health. The CDR3 DNA reads as TGTGCCAGCAGTGCCAAGAACTCGGACAGCCTGAACACTGAAGCTTTCTTT. Amino acid sequence: CASSAKNSDSLNTEAFF.